Presented here are 14 T cell receptor beta chains from one specimen sequenced in a study of T cells in Graves' hyperthyroidism and ophthalmopathy. RNA transcripts were the template for amplifying TCR beta CDR3 regions. In the first-round RT-PCR of the TCR CDR3, the HTBI primer set was used. TCRdb re-derived calls from the multiplex PCR reads in MiXCR, one entry per CDR3 protein. The repertoire holds over 700,000 distinct CDR3 sequences, with roughly 37% as singletons. Sequencing input: blood. These receptors all come from a man aged 18 to 35 with Graves' hyperthyroidism.

Notes on this clonotype: Sequence at one end of the junction differs from germline and may be a read error. The gene calls are TRBV7-9 and TRBJ1-1, with D unresolved. From germline, CDR1 is SEHNR and CDR2 FQNEAQ (reference sequence). The CDR3 has 13 residues. The chain's CDR3 is CAGSLGGHTEAFF. CDR3 DNA sequence: TGTGCCGGCAGCTTAGGCGGACACACTGAAGCTTTCTTT.

V and J are TRBV7-9 and TRBJ2-3, with TRBD1 identical over 10 bases. Unmatched junction bases numbered 3, after V lost 5 bases and J lost 4 bases. CDR1 SEHNR and CDR2 FQNEAQ come from the germline V gene (reference sequence). The CDR3 sequence is 14 residues long. DNA for the CDR3: TGTGCCAGCAGCGGGACAGGGGCCCCAGATACGCAGTATTTT. Translating gives CASSGTGAPDTQYF.

The chain uses TRBV19 and TRBJ2-7, with D perhaps matching TRBD1 (5 bases). Trimming took off 4 bases at V and 5 bases at J, with 21 bases between the two ends. Germline-derived CDR1 and CDR2 are LNHDA and SQIVND (reference sequence). CDR3 length equals 16 residues. The CDR3 DNA follows: TGTGCCAGTAGTAATTTGCAGGGCCTTGGGAATGACGAGCAGTACTTC. It codes for CASSNLQGLGNDEQYF.

The sample holds many counts of this clonotype. J is TRBJ2-2 and V is TRBV2; TRBD1 matches at 8 bases. This CDR3 is built from 16 residues. CDR1 SNHLY and CDR2 FYNNEI come from the germline V gene. The trim removed 2 bases at V and 5 bases at J, leaving 7 bases unmatched. The CDR3 DNA is TGTGCCAGCAGTGAATCCGGACAGGGCGTAACCGGGGAGCTGTTTTTT. Protein product: CASSESGQGVTGELFF.

This rearrangement joins TRBV29-1 to TRBJ2-7; the match to TRBD1 covers 7 bases. In germline, CDR1 is SQVTM, CDR2 ANQGSEA. Unmatched junction bases numbered 3, after V lost 2 bases and J lost 5 bases. There are 12 residues in the CDR3. Here the CDR3 reads CSVEHTGDEQYF. The CDR3 bases are TGCAGCGTTGAACACACAGGGGACGAGCAGTACTTC.

V is TRBV15 and J is TRBJ1-2, with D maybe TRBD1 (5 bases). Trimming left V 0 bases short and J 4 bases short, with 9 bases between. The V gene's germline CDR1 is LNHNV and CDR2 YYDKDF (reference sequence). The length of the CDR3 is 14 residues. This CDR3 is CATSRDSGFYGYTF. CDR3 DNA sequence: TGTGCCACCAGCAGAGATTCAGGGTTCTATGGCTACACCTTC.

This clonotype was counted between two and nine times. The chain employs TRBV12-3 or TRBV12-4 and TRBJ1-1; 7 nucleotides match TRBD1. Trimming cost V 6 bases and J 1 base; bases outside gene matches: 5. The CDR3 totals 14 residues. CDR3 nucleotides: TGTGCCAGCAGCCCGGACAGGTCGAACACTGAAGCTTTCTTT. Translating it yields CASSPDRSNTEAFF.

The chain employs TRBV25-1 and TRBJ1-5; D uncertain. The V end was cut by 5 bases, the J end by 3 bases, with 8 bases between. CDR1 MGHDK and CDR2 SYGVNS come from the germline V gene. The CDR3 totals 13 residues. The chain's CDR3 is CASSLQPNQPQHF. The CDR3, as DNA: TGTGCCAGCAGTTTGCAGCCCAATCAGCCCCAGCATTTT.

In its sample, this clonotype was seen many times. The rearrangement uses TRBV2 and TRBJ2-5; D is ambiguous. CDR3 length: 11 residues. V was pared by 9 bases and J by 1 base, with 6 bases between. Germline CDR1 SNHLY, CDR2 FYNNEI. Here the CDR3 DNA reads TGTGCCAGTCAGGTCCAAGAGACCCAGTACTTC. Amino acids: CASQVQETQYF.

J is TRBJ2-2 and V is TRBV9, with 13 bases that match TRBD2. Unmatched junction bases numbered 10, after V lost 0 bases and J lost 2 bases. This CDR3 region has 20 residues. CDR1 is SGDLS, CDR2 YYNGEE, per germline. The CDR3 DNA reads as TGTGCCAGCAGCGTAGACGGGCTGGCGGGACTAGCGGGAAACACCGGGGAGCTGTTTTTT. This sequence encodes CASSVDGLAGLAGNTGELFF.

Notes on this clonotype: A much bigger clone sits one base away, suggesting this may be a read error. This sequence joins TRBV7-3 and TRBJ2-7; 12 bases fit TRBD2. Germline CDR1 and CDR2: SGHTA and FQGTGA. This CDR3 is built from 14 residues. The CDR3: CVSSHTGLAGEQYF. The CDR3 region has the DNA TGTGTCAGCAGCCATACGGGACTAGCGGGCGAGCAGTACTTC.

This clonotype was seen repeatedly, ten times or more. The chain recombines TRBV5-5 with TRBJ1-2; tentative D call: TRBD1 (6 bases). The germline V and J ends were trimmed by 6 bases and 8 bases, with 14 bases remaining between them. Germline lookup yields CDR1 SGHKS and CDR2 YYEKEE (reference sequence). The CDR3 extends over 12 amino acids. This chain's CDR3 is CASTGQFPGYTF. CDR3 bases: TGTGCCAGCACTGGACAGTTTCCCGGCTACACCTTC.

This clonotype was seen many times. This chain joins TRBV20-1 and TRBJ2-7; D perhaps matches TRBD1 (5 bases). The length of the CDR3 is 14 residues. V gave up 0 bases and J gave up 3 bases, with 12 bases separating them. In germline, CDR1 is DFQATT, CDR2 SNEGSKA (reference sequence). The DNA of the CDR3 is TGCAGTGCTAGAGATCGTGACAGTAGCTACGAGCAGTACTTC. Protein product: CSARDRDSSYEQYF.

This clonotype was seen a handful of times. The junction shows a germline mismatch at one end, possibly a read error. The chain has TRBV10-3 and TRBJ1-3; TRBD1 is a possible D gene (5 bases). Germline CDR1 and CDR2: ENHRY and SYGVKD. CDR3 length equals 15 residues. In DNA, the CDR3 is TGTGCCAGCAGTGAGACAGCCACTCCTGGAAACACCATATATTTT. Translated: CASSETATPGNTIYF.